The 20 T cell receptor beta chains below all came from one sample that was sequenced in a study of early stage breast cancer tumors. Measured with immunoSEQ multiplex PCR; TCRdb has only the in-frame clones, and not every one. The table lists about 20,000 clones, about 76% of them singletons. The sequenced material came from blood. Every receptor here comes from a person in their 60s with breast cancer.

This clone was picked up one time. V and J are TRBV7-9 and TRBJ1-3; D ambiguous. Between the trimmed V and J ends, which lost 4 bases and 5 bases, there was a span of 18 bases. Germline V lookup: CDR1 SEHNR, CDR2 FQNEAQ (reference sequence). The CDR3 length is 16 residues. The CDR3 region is CASSSPMGRSRNTIYF. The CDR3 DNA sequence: TGTGCCAGCAGCTCTCCGATGGGAAGGTCGAGAAACACCATATATTTT.

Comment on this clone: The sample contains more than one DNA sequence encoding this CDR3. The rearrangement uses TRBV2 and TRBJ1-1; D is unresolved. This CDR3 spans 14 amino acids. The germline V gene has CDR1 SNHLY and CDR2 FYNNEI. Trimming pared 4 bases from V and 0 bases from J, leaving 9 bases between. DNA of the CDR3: TGTGCCAGCAGTGTAGCGAGAATGAACACTGAAGCTTTCTTT. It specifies CASSVARMNTEAFF.

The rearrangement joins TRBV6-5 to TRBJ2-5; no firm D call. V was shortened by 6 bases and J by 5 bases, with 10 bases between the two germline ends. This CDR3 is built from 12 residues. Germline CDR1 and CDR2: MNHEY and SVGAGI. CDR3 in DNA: TGTGCCAGCAGCCCGACGTGGGAGACCCAGTACTTC. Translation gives CASSPTWETQYF.

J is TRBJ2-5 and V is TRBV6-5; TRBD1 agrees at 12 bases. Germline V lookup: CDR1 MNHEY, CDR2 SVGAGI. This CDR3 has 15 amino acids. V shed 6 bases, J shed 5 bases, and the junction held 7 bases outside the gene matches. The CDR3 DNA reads TGTGCCAGCAGGGGGACAGGGGGCGGGTGGGAGACCCAGTACTTC. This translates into CASRGTGGGWETQYF.

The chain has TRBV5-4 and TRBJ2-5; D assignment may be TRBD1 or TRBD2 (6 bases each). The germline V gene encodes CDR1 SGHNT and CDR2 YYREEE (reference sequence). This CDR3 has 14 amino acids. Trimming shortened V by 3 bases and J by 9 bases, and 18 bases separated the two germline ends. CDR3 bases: TGTGCCAGCAGCTCGGGACGGAAGGAGGGGGCCCAGTACTTC. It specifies CASSSGRKEGAQYF.

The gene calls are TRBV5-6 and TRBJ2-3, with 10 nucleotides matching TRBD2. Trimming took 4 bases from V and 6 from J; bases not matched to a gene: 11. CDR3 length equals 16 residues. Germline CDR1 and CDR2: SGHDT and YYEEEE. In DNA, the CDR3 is TGTGCCAGCAGCCACGAACTAGCGGGGCCCGGGGATACGCAGTATTTT. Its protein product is CASSHELAGPGDTQYF. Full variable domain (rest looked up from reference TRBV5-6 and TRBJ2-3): DAGVTQSPTHLIKTRGQQVTLRCSPKSGHDTVSWYQQALGQGPQFIFQYYEEEERQRGNFPDRFSGHQFPNYSSELNVNALLLGDSALYLCASSHELAGPGDTQYFGPGTRLTVL.

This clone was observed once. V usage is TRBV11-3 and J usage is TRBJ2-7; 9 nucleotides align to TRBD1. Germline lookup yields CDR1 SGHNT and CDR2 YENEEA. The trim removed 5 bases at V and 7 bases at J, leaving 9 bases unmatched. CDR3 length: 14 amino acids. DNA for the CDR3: TGTGCCAGCAGCCAGGACAGGGGACCGAGGGAGCAGTACTTC. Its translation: CASSQDRGPREQYF.

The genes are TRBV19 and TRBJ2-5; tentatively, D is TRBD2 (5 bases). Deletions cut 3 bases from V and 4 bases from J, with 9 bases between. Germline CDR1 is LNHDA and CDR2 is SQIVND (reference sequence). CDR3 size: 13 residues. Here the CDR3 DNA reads TGTGCCAGTAGTATGGCTAGCAGAGAGACCCAGTACTTC. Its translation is CASSMASRETQYF.

The CDR3 DNA reads TGCGCCAGCAGCCAAGATTATCGGGGCGCGGGAGGAAACACCATATATTTT. Protein: CASSQDYRGAGGNTIYF. The chain joins TRBV4-1 to TRBJ1-3; D possibly corresponds to TRBD1 (5 bases). The CDR3 spans 17 residues. V was clipped by 0 bases and J by 4 bases, with 16 bases between them. Germline loops: CDR1 MGHRA, CDR2 YSYEKL.

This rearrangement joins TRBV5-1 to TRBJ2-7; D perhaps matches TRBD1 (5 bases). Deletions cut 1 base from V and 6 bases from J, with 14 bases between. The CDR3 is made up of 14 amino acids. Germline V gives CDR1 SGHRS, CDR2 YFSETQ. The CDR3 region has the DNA TGCGCCAGCAGCTTGTCAGGGTCGGACGGCGAGCAGTACTTC. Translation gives CASSLSGSDGEQYF.

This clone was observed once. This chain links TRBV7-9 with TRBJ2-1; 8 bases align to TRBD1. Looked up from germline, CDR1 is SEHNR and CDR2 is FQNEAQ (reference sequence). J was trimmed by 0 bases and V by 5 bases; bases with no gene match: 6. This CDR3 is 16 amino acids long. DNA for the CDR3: TGTGCCAGCAGCCCCGCAGGGGGCAGCTCCTACAATGAGCAGTTCTTC. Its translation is CASSPAGGSSYNEQFF. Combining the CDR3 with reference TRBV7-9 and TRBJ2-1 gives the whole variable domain DTGVSQNPRHKITKRGQNVTFRCDPISEHNRLYWYRQTLGQGPEFLTYFQNEAQLEKSRLLSDRFSAERPKGSFSTLEIQRTEQGDSAMYLCASSPAGGSSYNEQFFGPGTRLTVL.

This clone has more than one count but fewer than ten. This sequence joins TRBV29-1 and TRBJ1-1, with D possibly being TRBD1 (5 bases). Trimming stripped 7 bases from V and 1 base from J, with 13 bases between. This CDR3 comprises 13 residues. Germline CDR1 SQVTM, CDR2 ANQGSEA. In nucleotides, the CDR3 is TGCAGCGGGCGGCAGGGTGGGAACACTGAAGCTTTCTTT. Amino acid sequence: CSGRQGGNTEAFF.

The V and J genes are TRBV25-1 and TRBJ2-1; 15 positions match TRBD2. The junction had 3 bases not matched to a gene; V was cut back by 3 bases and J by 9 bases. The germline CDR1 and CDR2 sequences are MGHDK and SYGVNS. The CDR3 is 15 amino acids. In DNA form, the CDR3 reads TGTGCCAGCAGTGAGCCGGGACTAGCGGGAGGTGAGCAGTTCTTC. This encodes CASSEPGLAGGEQFF.

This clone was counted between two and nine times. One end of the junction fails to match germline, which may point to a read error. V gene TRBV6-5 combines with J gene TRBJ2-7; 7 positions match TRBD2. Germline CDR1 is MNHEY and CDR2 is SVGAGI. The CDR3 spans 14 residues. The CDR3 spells CASSHSRELNEQYF. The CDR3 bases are TGTGCCAGCAGTCACTCGCGGGAGTTGAACGAGCAGTACTTC.

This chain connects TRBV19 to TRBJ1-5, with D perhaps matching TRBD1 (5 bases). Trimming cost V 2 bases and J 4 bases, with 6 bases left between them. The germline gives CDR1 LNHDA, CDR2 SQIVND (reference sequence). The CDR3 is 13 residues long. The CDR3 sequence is CASSISGNQPQHF. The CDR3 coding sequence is TGTGCCAGTAGTATATCAGGGAATCAGCCCCAGCATTTT.

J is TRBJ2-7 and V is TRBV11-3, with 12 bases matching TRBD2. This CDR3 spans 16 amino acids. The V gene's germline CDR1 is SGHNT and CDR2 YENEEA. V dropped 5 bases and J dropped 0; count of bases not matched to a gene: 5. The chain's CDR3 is CASSNGLAGSSYEQYF. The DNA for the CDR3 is TGTGCCAGCAGCAACGGACTAGCGGGGAGCTCCTACGAGCAGTACTTC.

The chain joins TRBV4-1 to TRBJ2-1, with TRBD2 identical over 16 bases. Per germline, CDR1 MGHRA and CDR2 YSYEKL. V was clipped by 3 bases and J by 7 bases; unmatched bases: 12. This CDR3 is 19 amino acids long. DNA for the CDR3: TGCGCCAGCAGCCACCCGGGACTAGCGGGGGGGCCGGATTTAAATGAGCAGTTCTTC. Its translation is CASSHPGLAGGPDLNEQFF.

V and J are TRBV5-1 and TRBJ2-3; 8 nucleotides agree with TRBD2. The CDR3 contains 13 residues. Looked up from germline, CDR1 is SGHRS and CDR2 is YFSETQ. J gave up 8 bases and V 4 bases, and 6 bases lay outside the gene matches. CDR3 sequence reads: CASSPPGGATQYF. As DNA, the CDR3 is TGCGCCAGCAGCCCCCCGGGGGGGGCTACGCAGTATTTT.

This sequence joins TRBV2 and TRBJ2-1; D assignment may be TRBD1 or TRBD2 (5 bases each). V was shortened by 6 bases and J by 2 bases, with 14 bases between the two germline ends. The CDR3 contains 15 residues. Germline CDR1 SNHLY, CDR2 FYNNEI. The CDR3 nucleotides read TGTGCCAGCAGATACCGGGACGGGACCTACAATGAGCAGTTCTTC. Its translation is CASRYRDGTYNEQFF.

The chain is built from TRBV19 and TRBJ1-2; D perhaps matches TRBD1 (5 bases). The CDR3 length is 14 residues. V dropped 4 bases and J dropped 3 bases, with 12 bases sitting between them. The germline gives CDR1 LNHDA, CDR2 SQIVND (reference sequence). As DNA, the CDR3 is TGTGCCAGTAGTAGAGGAGGGGAAGACTATGGCTACACCTTC. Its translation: CASSRGGEDYGYTF.